The subject of this entry is one T cell receptor beta chain. Its antigen is not known. This sample is drawn from a study of T cell responses to AZD1222 COVID-19 vaccine. Overall study results and limits: The number of AZD1222 recipients seropositive at baseline was only five or six. Targets within unmutated variant regions were reportedly found for nearly half of spike-specific TCRs. Clonal diversity may have been underestimated in mostly white British donors. The breadth and depth of Spike-specific TCRs increased once two AZD1222 doses had been given.

Trimming cost V 0 bases and J 8 bases, with 16 bases left between them. This CDR3 has 15 amino acids. CDR1 SGHTA and CDR2 FQGNSA come from the germline V gene. This table comes from immunoSEQ multiplex PCR, and its TCRdb copy is limited to in-frame clones, with some not included. The table lists about 140,000 clones, 80% to 90% of them singletons, with approximately 1.5% in the top ten. This rearrangement joins TRBV7-2 to TRBJ1-1; D might be TRBD1 (5 bases). Here the sequenced sample was peripheral blood, taken on day 0 of AZD1222 vaccination. The clonotype was recovered from an adult in good health. The CDR3 bases are TGTGCCAGCAGCTTAGCGGGGGTCAGCCGGGGCGAAGCTTTCTTT. Amino acid sequence: CASSLAGVSRGEAFF.